The present T cell receptor (beta chain) was sequenced within a study of cytomegalovirus exposure and HLA in healthy donors. Concerning this clone itself: Relative to the germline gene, one junction end is altered; a read error may explain this.

This CDR3 comprises 14 residues. Germline-derived CDR1 and CDR2 are SEHNR and FQNEAQ (reference sequence). The PCR ran on 60 Vbeta and 13 Jbeta primers. Clones were read by immunoSEQ multiplex PCR, and TCRdb kept only the in-frame ones, dropping some. This sample lists 150,000 to 200,000 clones; its ten largest clones have around 1.2%. Sequenced material: PBMCs. The chain joins TRBV7-9 to TRBJ1-1; D gene uncertain. This TCR was sampled from a woman aged 55 to 70 in good health and CMV-seronegative. CDR3 protein: CASSFLASNTKAFF. The CDR3 DNA reads as TGTGCCAGCAGCTTTTTGGCATCGAACACTAAAGCTTTCTTT.